This T cell receptor beta chain appears in the sequencing data of a study of T cell responses to AZD1222 COVID-19 vaccine (dated by TCRdb to the early 2020s). About the investigation overall: AZD1222 recipients with second doses at about 4 weeks or about 12 weeks were pooled, because spike-specific TCR depth and breadth did not differ between schedules. Enrollment into the trials was organized by age into subgroups of 18-55, 56-69 and 70-plus years, and those subgroups contained roughly 160, 29 and 62 TCR-sequenced participants, respectively. TCR sequencing covered over 230 trial participants: 207 given two doses of AZD1222 and 26 given two doses of MenACWY control vaccine. Overall study results and their limits: Reportedly, almost half of the unique spike-specific TCRs recognized epitopes lying outside the regions that are mutated in the B.1.351 and B.1.1.7 variants. After two AZD1222 doses, both the breadth and the depth of spike-specific TCRs were significantly higher than at day 0 and than in MenACWY recipients. In the small 56-69-year group, the increase in depth fell short of significance, most likely because of low power. CD4 TCRs associated with the vaccine covered the entire spike protein, and the dominant responses were in regions 160-218 and 743-854. Most participants were white British and females outnumbered males, and the authors suggested that clonal diversity may have been underestimated. Conclusions about previously exposed vaccinees are limited because only six or seven AZD1222 recipients were SARS-CoV-2 seropositive at baseline. No day 14 peak-response samples were available, so repertoires were characterized only after the peak T cell response.

Of note for this clone: What this receptor recognizes is not known. It has no much larger one-base neighbor in the sample; base qualities were not kept.

The CDR3 regions of human TCRbeta chains were analyzed by immunosequencing. On the study's bioinformatics: Repertoire TCRs were checked for matches against a reference library of SARS-CoV-2-specific TCRs that had been generated using the MIRA antigen-specificity platform. Breadth was defined as the fraction of unique TCRs that were SARS-CoV-2-associated. Depth was defined as the fraction of total T cells that were SARS-CoV-2-associated. Using the MIRA data, every spike-specific TCR was mapped to the spike region that the TCR reacted to and assigned to either a CD4 or a CD8 class. Log10-transformed breadth and depth values were compared by one-way ANOVA with Sidak's multiple comparisons tests. Drawn from immuneACCESS, this table holds only the in-frame rearrangements with V and J called that TCRdb kept. Clones are partly lost; checked studies trace under half to an unresolved V gene and leave the rest unexplained. From that table come the V and J calls and clone size; the DNA was used to work out D and trimming. The sample profile shows fewer than 150,000 clones; around 91% of them were found once. About 4.8% of the sample rests with the top ten.

CDR1 and CDR2 are drawn from the germline V gene: KGHSH, LQKENI. From its cysteine to its phenylalanine, the CDR3 spans 12 amino acids. The kept DNA is CDR3 alone, 36 bases in frame from the first base. Trimming removed 3 bases from V and 2 bases from J, leaving 5 bases between the germline ends. The sample's time point label, decoded: baseline before first vaccination. Vaccinee samples came from UK trials COV001 and COV002, including a single-blind randomized controlled phase 2/3 trial of AZD1222 (ChAdOx1 nCoV-19) in healthy adults. For TCRbeta chain sequencing, PBMC samples from trial participants were taken at day 0 and at day 28 after the second dose.

The clonotype comes from an adult in good health. The sequenced sample was peripheral blood, obtained on day 0 of AZD1222 vaccination. The rearrangement joined TRBV18 to TRBJ2-7; no D gene can be assigned with confidence. CDR3 protein: CASSPSTYEQYF. The nucleotides are TGTGCCAGCTCACCCTCGACCTACGAGCAGTACTTC.